This is a list of T cell receptor beta chains from one sample in a study of cytomegalovirus exposure and HLA in healthy donors. Assay used: immunoSEQ multiplex PCR; TCRdb lists only in-frame clones, some missing. The sample lists about 59,000 clones; around 83% were seen once. Sequencing was carried out using PBMCs. The source of these receptors is a human donor in good health. The CDR3 runs from the conserved cysteine through the conserved F or W. A D gene is named only where the DNA matches it firmly. Size values are once, few and many counts, or a class for expanded clones, and some rows have none.

TRBV5-1	-	TRBJ2-3	TRBD2	TGCGCCAGCAGCACACGGACTAGCGGGAGTTCAGATACGCAGTATTTT	CASSTRTSGSSDTQYF
TRBV20-1	-	TRBJ2-1	-	TGCAGGCCTAAGGGGTACAATGAGCAGTTCTTC	CRPKGYNEQFF
TRBV29-1	-	TRBJ1-5	TRBD1	TGCAGCGTCGCCACAGGGGGCGATCAGCCCCAGCATTTT	CSVATGGDQPQHF
TRBV7-2	-	TRBJ1-5	-	TGTGCCAGCAGCTTAGCAGGGGCTTGGGACACCAATCAGCCCCAGCATTTT	CASSLAGAWDTNQPQHF
TRBV19	-	TRBJ1-1	TRBD1	TGTGCCAGTAGGTTTCGACAGGGTAGCACTGAAGCTTTCTTT	CASRFRQGSTEAFF
TRBV28	-	TRBJ1-5	-	TGTGCCAGCAGTTTAGGCAGACTGGGCAATCAGCCCCAGCATTTT	CASSLGRLGNQPQHF
TRBV28	-	TRBJ2-1	TRBD2	TGTGCCAGCAGCACCCCGCGGAGGGCTAGCGGGAGGGTCGATGAGCAGTTCTTC	CASSTPRRASGRVDEQFF
TRBV9	-	TRBJ2-1	-	TGTGCCAGCAGCGTAGAGGGGGACTCCTACAATGAGCAGTTCTTC	CASSVEGDSYNEQFF
TRBV6-5	-	TRBJ2-7	TRBD1	TGTGCCAGCAGCCGGGACAGGGCTGGTGAGCAGTACTTC	CASSRDRAGEQYF
TRBV7-2	-	TRBJ2-7	-	TGTGCCAGCAGTACGACAGGTGGGACCTACGAGCAGTACTTC	CASSTTGGTYEQYF
TRBV7-9	-	TRBJ2-2	-	TGTTCCAGCAGCACAGGTGTCCCCGGTAGGCTGTTTTTT	CSSSTGVPGRLFF
TRBV10-2	-	TRBJ1-5	TRBD1	TGCGCCAGCAGTGATCTGAGACAGGGGGGCAATCAGCCCCAGCATTTT	CASSDLRQGGNQPQHF
TRBV18	-	TRBJ1-5	-	TGTGCCAGCTCAATTAGTGCGTGGGGAGTTCAGCCCCAGCATTTT	CASSISAWGVQPQHF
TRBV19	-	TRBJ1-2	-	TGTGCCAGTAGCAATAAGGGGGGGATATACTATGGCTACACCTTC	CASSNKGGIYYGYTF
TRBV11-3	-	TRBJ2-2	-	TGTGCCAGCAGCTTGTCCAGAACCGGGGAGCTGTTTTTT	CASSLSRTGELFF
TRBV7-2	once	TRBJ2-1	TRBD2	TGTGCCAGCAGTTACGGACTAGCGGGGGGGCGGTTCTTC	CASSYGLAGGRFF
TRBV7-9	-	TRBJ2-3	TRBD2	TGTGCCAGCAGCTTAGACGCTAGCGGGAGGAGGAGTGATACGCAGTATTTT	CASSLDASGRRSDTQYF
TRBV5-6	few	TRBJ2-7	-	TGTGCCAGCAGCTTTGACGGGACCTACGAGCAGTACTTC	CASSFDGTYEQYF
TRBV6-5	medium-sized	TRBJ2-7	TRBD2	TGTGCCAGCAGTTACGGGCGGGGGTACGAGCAGTACTTC	CASSYGRGYEQYF
TRBV11-2	-	TRBJ2-7	-	TGTGCCAGCAGCTCAGGTAGCGGAGAGGCCTACGAGCAGTACTTC	CASSSGSGEAYEQYF
TRBV27	-	TRBJ2-3	TRBD2	TGTGCCAGCAGTCGTGGACTAGCGGGAGTGTCAGATACGCAGTATTTT	CASSRGLAGVSDTQYF
TRBV10-3	once	TRBJ1-2	TRBD1	TGTGCCATAGCGGGACAGGGAGGAGGCTACACCTTC	CAIAGQGGGYTF
TRBV7-8	once	TRBJ2-7	TRBD2	TGTGCCAGCAGCACAACCCGACTAGCGGGAGCGAGAGGCGAGCAGTACTTC	CASSTTRLAGARGEQYF
TRBV5-4	-	TRBJ2-7	-	TGTGCCAGCAGCTTGACATTCGGGGAGCAGTACTTC	CASSLTFGEQYF
TRBV4-2	-	TRBJ2-5	TRBD1	TGTGCCAGCAGCCAAGATCGGACAGGGACTGGCGGGACCCAGTACTTC	CASSQDRTGTGGTQYF
TRBV9	-	TRBJ1-1	TRBD1	TGTGCCAGCAGCGCTGGGACAGTCGGGTTGAACACTGAAGCTTTCTTT	CASSAGTVGLNTEAFF
TRBV29-1	-	TRBJ2-3	TRBD2	TGCAGCGTTGAGGGCGGGAGGTGGAGCACAGATACGCAGTATTTT	CSVEGGRWSTDTQYF
TRBV11-2	few	TRBJ1-3	-	TGTGCCAGCAGCACCAACACCGGAAACACCATATATTTT	CASSTNTGNTIYF
TRBV11-1	few	TRBJ2-5	TRBD2	TGTGCCAGCAGCGGCGGGGGGGTTTACCAAGAGACCCAGTACTTC	CASSGGGVYQETQYF
TRBV4-3	once	TRBJ2-3	TRBD2	TGCGCCAGCAGCCAACTCCATAGCGGGGTCGGGGATACGCAGTATTTT	CASSQLHSGVGDTQYF
TRBV4-3	-	TRBJ1-2	TRBD1	TGCGCCAGCAGCCAAGCCAAAAGGACAGGGAGGTATGGCTACACCTTC	CASSQAKRTGRYGYTF
TRBV7-2	-	TRBJ2-5	-	TGTGCCAGCAGCTTACTGAGAGGGTCTGGGACCCAGTACTTC	CASSLLRGSGTQYF
TRBV7-2	-	TRBJ2-7	TRBD2	TGTGCCAGCAGCAAGCGGGACTACTACGAGCAGTACTTC	CASSKRDYYEQYF
TRBV9	-	TRBJ2-7	TRBD1	TGTGCCAGCAGCGTAATCCCGAGAGGGACAGAGACCTACGAGCAGTACTTC	CASSVIPRGTETYEQYF
TRBV27	-	TRBJ2-1	TRBD2	TGTGCCAGCAGTTTATCAAGGCTAGCGGGAGGGCCGCATAATGAGCAGTTCTTC	CASSLSRLAGGPHNEQFF
TRBV28	-	TRBJ1-5	-	TGTGCCAGCGGGCCCCAGTTGGGCAATCAGCCCCAGCATTTT	CASGPQLGNQPQHF
TRBV28	few	TRBJ1-3	-	TGTGCCAGCAGTGAGACTGCGTTAACTGGAAACACCATATATTTT	CASSETALTGNTIYF
TRBV19	-	TRBJ2-3	TRBD2	TGTGCCAGTGGAGCGGGAGGGCCATCGGATACGCAGTATTTT	CASGAGGPSDTQYF
TRBV30	-	TRBJ1-5	TRBD1	TGTGCCTGGAAACGCGCCGACAGGGACAATCAGCCCCAGCATTTT	CAWKRADRDNQPQHF
TRBV4-1	-	TRBJ2-7	TRBD1	TGCGCCAGCAGCCACCGCGACAGGGCGGATCTCCCCTACGAGCAGTACTTC	CASSHRDRADLPYEQYF
TRBV6-5	-	TRBJ1-5	-	TGTGCCAGCCAACGACAGGTGAATCAGCCCCAGCATTTT	CASQRQVNQPQHF
TRBV7-8	few	TRBJ2-3	TRBD2	TGTGCCAGCAGCCGGCGGGGGGTGGGAGATACGCAGTATTTT	CASSRRGVGDTQYF
TRBV15	-	TRBJ2-1	TRBD1	TGTGCCACCAGCAGGGGGCCCGGGACAGCCTACAATGAGCAGTTCTTC	CATSRGPGTAYNEQFF
TRBV10-3	-	TRBJ2-5	-	TGTGCCATCAGCCTCCGGGACACCCAAGAGACCCAGTACTTC	CAISLRDTQETQYF
TRBV27	-	TRBJ1-5	TRBD1	TGTGCCAGCAGGGCGGGAGGGGCAGGGGGGAGCAATCAGCCCCAGCATTTT	CASRAGGAGGSNQPQHF
TRBV4-1	-	TRBJ2-1	TRBD1	TGCGCCAGCAGCAACGGACAGGGGTACGATGAGCAGTTCTTC	CASSNGQGYDEQFF
TRBV11-3	-	TRBJ2-7	TRBD1	TGTGCCAGCAGCTCTCATGCGGGACAGGGCTTCGAGCAGTACTTC	CASSSHAGQGFEQYF
TRBV29-1	-	TRBJ2-7	-	TGCAGCGTTGAAGGAGGATGGCCGTCCTACGAGCAGTACTTC	CSVEGGWPSYEQYF
TRBV7-9	-	TRBJ2-7	TRBD2	TGTGCCAGCAGCCGGACTAGCGGGGACTACGAGCAGTACTTC	CASSRTSGDYEQYF
TRBV9	once	TRBJ2-1	TRBD2	TGTGCCAGCAGCGTAACGGGACTAGGCCCTCTCTCCTACAATGAGCAGTTCTTC	CASSVTGLGPLSYNEQFF
TRBV7-9	-	TRBJ1-1	TRBD1	TGTTCCAGCAGCTTAAGGGACAGGGGTACCACTGAAGCTTTCTTT	CSSSLRDRGTTEAFF
TRBV4-2	-	TRBJ2-1	TRBD2	TGTGCCAGCAGCCCAGCTAGCGGGAGTTTGGATGAGCAGCTCTTC	CASSPASGSLDEQLF
TRBV7-9	-	TRBJ2-3	TRBD2	TGTTCCAGCAGCTTCTTGACTAGCGGGGATAGCACAGATACGCAGTATTTT	CSSSFLTSGDSTDTQYF
TRBV7-2	once	TRBJ2-5	TRBD2	TGTGCCAGCAGCCCGAGCTGGGCGGGAGGGCCTCGGGAGACCCAGTACTTC	CASSPSWAGGPRETQYF
TRBV7-8	-	TRBJ2-7	-	TGTGCCAGCAGCGACCAACTAGGGAGGAAAGGACAAAGCTCCTACGAGCAGTACTTC	CASSDQLGRKGQSSYEQYF